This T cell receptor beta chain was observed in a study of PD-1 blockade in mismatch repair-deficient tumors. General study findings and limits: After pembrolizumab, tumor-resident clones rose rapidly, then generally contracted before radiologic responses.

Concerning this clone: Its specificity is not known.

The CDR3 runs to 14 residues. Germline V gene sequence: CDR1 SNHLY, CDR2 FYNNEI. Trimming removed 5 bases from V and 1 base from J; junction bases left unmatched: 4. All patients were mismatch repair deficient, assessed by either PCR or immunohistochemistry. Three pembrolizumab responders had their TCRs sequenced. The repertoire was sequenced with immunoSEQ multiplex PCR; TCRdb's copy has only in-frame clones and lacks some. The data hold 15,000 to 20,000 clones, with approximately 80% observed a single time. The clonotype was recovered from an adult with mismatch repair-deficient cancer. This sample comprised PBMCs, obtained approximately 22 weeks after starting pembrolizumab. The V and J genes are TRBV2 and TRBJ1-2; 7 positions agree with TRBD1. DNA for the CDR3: TGTGCCAGCAGTCAGCAGGGGGGTAACTATGGCTACACCTTC. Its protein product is CASSQQGGNYGYTF. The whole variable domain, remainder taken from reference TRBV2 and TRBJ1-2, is EPEVTQTPSHQVTQMGQEVILRCVPISNHLYFYWYRQILGQKVEFLVSFYNNEISEKSEIFDDQFSVERPDGSNFTLKIRSTKLEDSAMYFCASSQQGGNYGYTFGSGTRLTVV.